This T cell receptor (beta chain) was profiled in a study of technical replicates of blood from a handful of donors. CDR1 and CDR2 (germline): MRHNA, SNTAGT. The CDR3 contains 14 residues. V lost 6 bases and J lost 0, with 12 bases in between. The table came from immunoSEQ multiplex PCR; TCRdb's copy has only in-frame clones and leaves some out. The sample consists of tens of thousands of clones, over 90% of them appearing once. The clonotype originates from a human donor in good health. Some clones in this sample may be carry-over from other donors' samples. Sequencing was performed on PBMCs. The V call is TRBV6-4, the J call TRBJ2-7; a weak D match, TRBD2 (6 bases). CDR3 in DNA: TGTGCCAGCAGCCGGCACGGGAGCTCCTACGAGCAGTACTTC. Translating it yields CASSRHGSSYEQYF.